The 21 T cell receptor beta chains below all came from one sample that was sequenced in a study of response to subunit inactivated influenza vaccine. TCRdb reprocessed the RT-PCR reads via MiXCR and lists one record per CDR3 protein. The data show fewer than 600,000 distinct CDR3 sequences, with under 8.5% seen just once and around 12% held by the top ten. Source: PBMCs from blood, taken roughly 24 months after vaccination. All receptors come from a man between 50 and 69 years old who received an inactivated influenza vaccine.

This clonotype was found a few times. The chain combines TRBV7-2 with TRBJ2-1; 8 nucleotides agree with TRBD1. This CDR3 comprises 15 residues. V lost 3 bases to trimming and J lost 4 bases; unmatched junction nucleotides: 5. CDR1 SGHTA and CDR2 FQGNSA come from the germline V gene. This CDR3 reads CASSLGWDRYNEQFF. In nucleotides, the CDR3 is TGTGCCAGCAGCTTGGGGTGGGACAGGTACAATGAGCAGTTCTTC.

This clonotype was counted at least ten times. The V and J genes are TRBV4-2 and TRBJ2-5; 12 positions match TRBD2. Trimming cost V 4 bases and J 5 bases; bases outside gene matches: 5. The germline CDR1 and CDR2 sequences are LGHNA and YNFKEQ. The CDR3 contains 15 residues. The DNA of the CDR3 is TGTGCCAGCAGCCCAGGACTAGCGGGGAGGGAGACCCAGTACTTC. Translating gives CASSPGLAGRETQYF.

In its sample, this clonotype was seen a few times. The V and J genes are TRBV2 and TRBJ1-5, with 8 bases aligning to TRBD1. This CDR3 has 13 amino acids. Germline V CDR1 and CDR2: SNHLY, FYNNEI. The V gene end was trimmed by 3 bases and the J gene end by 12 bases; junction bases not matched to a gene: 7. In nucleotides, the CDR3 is TGTGCCAGCAGTGAGGACAGGGCTGGAGTCCAGCATTTT. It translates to CASSEDRAGVQHF.

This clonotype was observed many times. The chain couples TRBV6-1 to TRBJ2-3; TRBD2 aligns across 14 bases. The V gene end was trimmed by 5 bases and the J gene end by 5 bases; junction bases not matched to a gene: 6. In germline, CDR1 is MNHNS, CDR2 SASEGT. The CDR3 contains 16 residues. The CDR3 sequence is CASSPAGTSGRDTQYF. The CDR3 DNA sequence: TGTGCCAGCAGTCCGGCCGGGACTAGCGGGAGAGATACGCAGTATTTT.

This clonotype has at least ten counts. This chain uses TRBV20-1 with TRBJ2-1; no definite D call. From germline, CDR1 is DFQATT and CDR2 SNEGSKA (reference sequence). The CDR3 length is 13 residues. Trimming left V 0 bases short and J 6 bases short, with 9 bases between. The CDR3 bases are TGCAGTGCTAGAGATCTCATCACCAATGAGCAGTTCTTC. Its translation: CSARDLITNEQFF.

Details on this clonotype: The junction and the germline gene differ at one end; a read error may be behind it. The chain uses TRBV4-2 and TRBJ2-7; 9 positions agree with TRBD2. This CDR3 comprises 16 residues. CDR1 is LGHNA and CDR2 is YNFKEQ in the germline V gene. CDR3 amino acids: CTSSQLRTSESYEQYF. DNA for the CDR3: TGTACCAGCAGCCAACTTAGGACTAGCGAATCCTACGAGCAGTACTTC.

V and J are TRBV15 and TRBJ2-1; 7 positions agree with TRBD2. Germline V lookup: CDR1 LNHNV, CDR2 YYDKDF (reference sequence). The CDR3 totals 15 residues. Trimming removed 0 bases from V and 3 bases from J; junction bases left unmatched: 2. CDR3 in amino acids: CATSRDAGDYNEQFF. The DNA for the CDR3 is TGTGCCACCAGCAGAGATGCGGGAGACTACAATGAGCAGTTCTTC.

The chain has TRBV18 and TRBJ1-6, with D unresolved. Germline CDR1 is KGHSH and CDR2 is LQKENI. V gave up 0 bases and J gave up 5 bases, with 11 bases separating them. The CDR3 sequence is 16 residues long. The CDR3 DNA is TGTGCCAGCTCACCACCGTCCGAGGGAAATAATTCACCCCTCCACTTT. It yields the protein CASSPPSEGNNSPLHF.

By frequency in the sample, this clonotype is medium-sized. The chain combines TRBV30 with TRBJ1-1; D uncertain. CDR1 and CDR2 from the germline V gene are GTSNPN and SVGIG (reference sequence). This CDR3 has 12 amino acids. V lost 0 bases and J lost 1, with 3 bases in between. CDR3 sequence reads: CAWSVGNTEAFF. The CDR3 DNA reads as TGTGCCTGGAGTGTTGGGAACACTGAAGCTTTCTTT.

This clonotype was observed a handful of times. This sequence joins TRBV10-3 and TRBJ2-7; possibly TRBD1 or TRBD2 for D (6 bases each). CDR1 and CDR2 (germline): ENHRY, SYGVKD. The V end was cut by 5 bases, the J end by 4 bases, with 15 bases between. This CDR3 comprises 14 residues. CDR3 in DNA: TGTGCCATCAGTTCCGGGGGCGCATGGTACGAGCAGTACTTC. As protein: CAISSGGAWYEQYF.

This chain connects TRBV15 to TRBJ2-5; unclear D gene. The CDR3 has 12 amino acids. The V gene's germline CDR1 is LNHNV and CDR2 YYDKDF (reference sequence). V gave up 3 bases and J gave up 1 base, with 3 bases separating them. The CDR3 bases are TGTGCCACCAGCAGTGGCCAAGAGACCCAGTACTTC. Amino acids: CATSSGQETQYF.

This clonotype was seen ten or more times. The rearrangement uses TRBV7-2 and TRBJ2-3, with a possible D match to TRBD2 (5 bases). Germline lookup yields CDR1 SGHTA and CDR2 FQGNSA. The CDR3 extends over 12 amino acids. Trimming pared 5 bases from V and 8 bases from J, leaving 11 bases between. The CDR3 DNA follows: TGTGCCAGCAGCCCACTAGTCTCTACGCAGTATTTT. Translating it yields CASSPLVSTQYF. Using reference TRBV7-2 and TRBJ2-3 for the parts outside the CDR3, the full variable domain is GAGVSQSPSNKVTEKGKDVELRCDPISGHTALYWYRQSLGQGLEFLIYFQGNSAPDKSGLPSDRFSAERTGGSVSTLTIQRTQQEDSAVYLCASSPLVSTQYFGPGTRLTVL.

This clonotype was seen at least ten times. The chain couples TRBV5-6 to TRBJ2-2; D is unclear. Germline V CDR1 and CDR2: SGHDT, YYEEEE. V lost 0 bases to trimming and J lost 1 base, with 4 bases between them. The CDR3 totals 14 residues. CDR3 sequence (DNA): TGTGCCAGCAGCTTGGAAGGGAACACCGGGGAGCTGTTTTTT. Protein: CASSLEGNTGELFF.

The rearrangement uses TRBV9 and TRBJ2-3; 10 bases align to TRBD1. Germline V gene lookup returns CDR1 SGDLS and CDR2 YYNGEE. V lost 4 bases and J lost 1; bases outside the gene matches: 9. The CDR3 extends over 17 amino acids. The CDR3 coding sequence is TGTGCCAGCAGCCCAGTCGGTGGACAGGGGGGCACAGATACGCAGTATTTT. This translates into CASSPVGGQGGTDTQYF.

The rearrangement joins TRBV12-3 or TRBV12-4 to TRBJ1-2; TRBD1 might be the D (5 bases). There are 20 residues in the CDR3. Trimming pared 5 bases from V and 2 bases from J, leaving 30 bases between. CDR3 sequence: CASSPRRQRVGRAANYGYTF. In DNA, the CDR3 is TGTGCCAGCAGTCCCCGCCGACAAAGGGTCGGCAGGGCGGCGAACTATGGCTACACCTTC.

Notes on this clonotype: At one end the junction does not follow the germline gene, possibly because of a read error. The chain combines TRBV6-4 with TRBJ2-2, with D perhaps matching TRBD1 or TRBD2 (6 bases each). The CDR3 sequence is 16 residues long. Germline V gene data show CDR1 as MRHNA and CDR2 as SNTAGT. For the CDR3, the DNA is TGTGCCAGCAGTAGACTAGGAATACAGGGATCCGGTGAGCTGTTTTTT. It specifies CASSRLGIQGSGELFF.

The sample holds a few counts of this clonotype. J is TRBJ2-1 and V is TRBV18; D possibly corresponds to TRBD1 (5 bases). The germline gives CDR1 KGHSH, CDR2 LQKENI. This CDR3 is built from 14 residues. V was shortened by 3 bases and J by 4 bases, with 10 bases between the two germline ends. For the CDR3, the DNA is TGTGCCAGCTCACCCGACAGCAATTACAATGAGCAGTTCTTC. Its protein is CASSPDSNYNEQFF.

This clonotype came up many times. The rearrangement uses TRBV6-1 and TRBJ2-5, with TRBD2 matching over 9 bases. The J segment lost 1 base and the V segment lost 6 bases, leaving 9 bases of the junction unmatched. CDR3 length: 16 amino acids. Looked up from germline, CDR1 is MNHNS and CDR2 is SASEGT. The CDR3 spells CASSSGGLASQETQYF. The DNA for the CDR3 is TGTGCCAGCAGCTCAGGGGGACTAGCCTCCCAAGAGACCCAGTACTTC.

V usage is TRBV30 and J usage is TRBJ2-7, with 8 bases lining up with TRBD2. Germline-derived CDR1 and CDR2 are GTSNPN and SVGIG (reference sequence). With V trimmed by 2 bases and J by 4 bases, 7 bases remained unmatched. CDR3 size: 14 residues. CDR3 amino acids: CAWSRIAGRYEQYF. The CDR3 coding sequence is TGTGCCTGGAGTCGGATAGCGGGGCGGTACGAGCAGTACTTC.

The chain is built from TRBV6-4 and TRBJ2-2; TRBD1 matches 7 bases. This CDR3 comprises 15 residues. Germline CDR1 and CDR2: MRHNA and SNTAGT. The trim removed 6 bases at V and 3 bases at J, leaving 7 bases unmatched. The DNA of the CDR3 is TGTGCCAGCAGAGAGACAGGGATTTACACCGGGGAGCTGTTTTTT. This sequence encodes CASRETGIYTGELFF.

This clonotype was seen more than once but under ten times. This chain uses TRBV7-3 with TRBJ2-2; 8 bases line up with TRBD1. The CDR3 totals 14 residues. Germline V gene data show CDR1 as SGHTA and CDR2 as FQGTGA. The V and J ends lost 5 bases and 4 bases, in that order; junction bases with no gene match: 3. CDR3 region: CASSGQGLTGELFF. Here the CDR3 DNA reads TGTGCCAGCAGCGGACAGGGCCTCACCGGGGAGCTGTTTTTT.